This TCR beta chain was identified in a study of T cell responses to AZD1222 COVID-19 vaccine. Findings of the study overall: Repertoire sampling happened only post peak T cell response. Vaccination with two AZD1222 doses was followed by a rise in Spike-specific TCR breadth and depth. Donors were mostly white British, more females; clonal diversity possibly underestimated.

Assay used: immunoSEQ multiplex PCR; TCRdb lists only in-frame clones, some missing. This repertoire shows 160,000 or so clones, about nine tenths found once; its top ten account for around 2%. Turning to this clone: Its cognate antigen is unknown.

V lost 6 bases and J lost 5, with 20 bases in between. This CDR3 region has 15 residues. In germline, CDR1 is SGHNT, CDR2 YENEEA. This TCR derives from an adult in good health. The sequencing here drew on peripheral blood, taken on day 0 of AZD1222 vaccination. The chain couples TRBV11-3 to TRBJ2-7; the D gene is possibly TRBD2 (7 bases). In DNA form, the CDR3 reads TGTGCCAGCAGTCCGGGGGGCTCCGGCGGGAACGAGCAGTACTTC. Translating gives CASSPGGSGGNEQYF.